The 8 T cell receptor beta chains below were found in one sample sequenced in a study of CD8 T cells in ankylosing spondylitis. A single record per CDR3 protein comes from TCRdb applying MiXCR to the 5' RACE reads. The sample lists 150,000 to 200,000 distinct CDR3 sequences, around a sixth seen once, with around 4.7% in the top ten. The specimen was blood, either unsorted or a sorted T cell fraction (not recorded which). Source of these receptors: a male donor aged 5-30 years with ankylosing spondylitis or in good health (not recorded which).

This clonotype was found many times. The junction does not match germline at one end; this may be a read error. The chain recombines TRBV4-3 with TRBJ1-2; tentatively, D is TRBD1 (5 bases). CDR1 and CDR2 from the germline V gene are LGHNA and YSLEER. The CDR3 contains 12 residues. The CDR3 is CASRQGDYGYTF. Written as DNA, the CDR3 is TGCGCCAGCAGACAAGGGGACTATGGCTACACCTTC.

This clonotype was detected ten times or more. The chain links TRBV29-1 to TRBJ2-5; 7 bases line up with TRBD2. CDR1 is SQVTM, CDR2 ANQGSEA, per germline. The J segment lost 4 bases and the V segment lost 1 base, leaving 9 bases of the junction unmatched. The CDR3 covers 15 residues. The CDR3 DNA sequence: TGCAGCGTTGAAGGGGAGGGGACCTCCGTAGAGACCCAGTACTTC. It translates to CSVEGEGTSVETQYF. Full variable domain (remainder filled in from reference TRBV29-1 and TRBJ2-5): SAVISQKPSRDICQRGTSLTIQCQVDSQVTMMFWYRQQPGQSLTLIATANQGSEATYESGFVIDKFPISRPNLTFSTLTVSNMSPEDSSIYLCSVEGEGTSVETQYFGPGTRLLVL.

This clonotype has at least ten counts. The chain joins TRBV10-3 to TRBJ1-2; D gene ambiguous. Germline values: CDR1 ENHRY, CDR2 SYGVKD. The CDR3 is made up of 13 amino acids. Trimming stripped 10 bases from V and 8 bases from J, with 20 bases between. Here the CDR3 DNA reads TGTGCCACCAGAGAGCCTCTCACGGGGGGCTACACCTTC. This encodes CATREPLTGGYTF.

The sample holds many counts of this clonotype. The chain carries TRBV20-1 and TRBJ2-5; D call uncertain. CDR1 and CDR2 from the germline V gene are DFQATT and SNEGSKA (reference sequence). The CDR3 spans 13 residues. The V gene lost 1 base and the J gene lost 4 bases, with 10 bases spanning the gap. CDR3 in DNA: TGCAGTGCTAGAGTCCTCGCCCCAGAGACCCAGTACTTC. It translates to CSARVLAPETQYF.

The rearrangement joins TRBV11-2 to TRBJ2-5, with 7 bases fitting TRBD1. The germline gives CDR1 SGHAT, CDR2 FQNNGV. J was trimmed by 1 base and V by 5 bases; bases with no gene match: 7. The CDR3 covers 15 residues. The CDR3 DNA sequence: TGTGCCAGCAGCGTATACGGACAGGCCCAAGAGACCCAGTACTTC. Amino acid sequence: CASSVYGQAQETQYF.

This clonotype was detected only a few times. The rearrangement links TRBV29-1 to TRBJ1-2; D unclear. This CDR3 is built from 13 residues. The ends were cut back, 0 bases at V and 4 bases at J, with 9 bases in the middle. CDR1 and CDR2 (germline): SQVTM, ANQGSEA. CDR3 DNA sequence: TGCAGCGTTGAAGATTTCCCAACCTATGGCTACACCTTC. It encodes CSVEDFPTYGYTF.

The chain couples TRBV7-6 to TRBJ2-7; D uncertain. The germline V gene encodes CDR1 SGHVS and CDR2 FNYEAQ. The CDR3 extends over 14 amino acids. Trimming cost V 5 bases and J 0 bases, with 11 bases left between them. The CDR3 DNA sequence: TGTGCCAGCAGCGCGTCGCGATCCTCCTACGAGCAGTACTTC. Amino acid sequence: CASSASRSSYEQYF.

V and J are TRBV29-1 and TRBJ2-1; the D is unclear. V was clipped by 0 bases and J by 15 bases, with 12 bases between them. Germline values: CDR1 SQVTM, CDR2 ANQGSEA. CDR3 size: 11 residues. The DNA of the CDR3 is TGCAGCGTTGAAGATGTAAGGGTTTGGTTCTTC. Translation: CSVEDVRVWFF.